This entry lists 19 T cell receptor beta chains sequenced from one sample in a study of PD-1 blockade in classical Hodgkin lymphoma. The repertoire was sequenced with immunoSEQ multiplex PCR; TCRdb's copy has only in-frame clones and lacks some. Of about 110,000 clones listed, roughly nine tenths are singletons. Time point denoted: cycle 4 day 1 (C4D1), after more than five weeks of nivolumab. All trial patients relapsed after autologous stem cell transplantation. The specimen was peripheral blood mononuclear cells (PBMCs), collected before the fourth cycle of nivolumab. The receptors were gathered from a human donor with classical Hodgkin lymphoma.

On this clone: The conserved final phenylalanine or tryptophan is absent from the CDR3, which likely points to a read error. The limits of the CDR3 on the DNA are not certain, so only TCRdb's listed CDR3 is given. This chain joins TRBV11-2 and TRBJ2-7; the table's TRBD2 call for D was not verified on the DNA. Germline V gives CDR1 SGHAT, CDR2 FQNNGV. The CDR3 extends over 12 residues, inclusive of both ends. Here the CDR3 reads CASSPTLGLWHL.

The rearrangement joins TRBV6-1 to TRBJ2-7; TRBD1 is a possible D gene (6 bases). Germline assignment: CDR1 MNHNS and CDR2 SASEGT. CDR3 length equals 13 residues. Trimming stripped 6 bases from V and 4 bases from J, with 13 bases between. The CDR3 region is CASRPGVEYEQYF. CDR3 in DNA: TGTGCCAGCAGACCAGGGGTAGAATACGAGCAGTACTTC.

The chain links TRBV13 to TRBJ2-5; D is perhaps TRBD2 (6 bases). Trimming took off 5 bases at V and 2 bases at J, with 18 bases between the two ends. Germline V gene lookup returns CDR1 PRHDT and CDR2 FYEKMQ (reference sequence). This CDR3 spans 16 amino acids. Here the CDR3 DNA reads TGTGCCAGCAGCCGACCGGGAGTAGCGGTACAAGAGACCCAGTACTTC. Its protein is CASSRPGVAVQETQYF.

V usage is TRBV19 and J usage is TRBJ1-5; D not certain. With 4 bases removed from V and 1 base from J, the gap between germline ends came to 11 bases. The CDR3 consists of 15 residues. The germline CDR1 and CDR2 sequences are LNHDA and SQIVND (reference sequence). For the CDR3, the DNA is TGTGCCAGTAGTACGGATGGAGGAAGCAATCAGCCCCAGCATTTT. Its translation: CASSTDGGSNQPQHF.

The rearrangement joins TRBV7-9 to TRBJ2-7; D gene unclear. Trimming left V 1 base short and J 4 bases short, with 8 bases between. CDR3 length: 13 residues. CDR1 and CDR2 (germline): SEHNR, FQNEAQ (reference sequence). The CDR3 here is CASSLVLSYEQYF. In DNA, the CDR3 is TGTGCCAGCAGCTTAGTTCTCAGTTACGAGCAGTACTTC.

CDR3 amino acids: CASSLDRYTDTQYF. The CDR3 DNA is TGTGCCAGCAGCTTAGACCGATACACAGATACGCAGTATTTT. The chain is built from TRBV11-3 and TRBJ2-3; D unclear. The V end was cut by 0 bases, the J end by 2 bases, with 6 bases between. The CDR3 totals 14 residues. CDR1 and CDR2 from the germline V gene are SGHNT and YENEEA.

This chain connects TRBV2 to TRBJ1-4; D call uncertain. V was pared by 6 bases and J by 8 bases, with 28 bases between. The CDR3 runs to 18 residues. CDR1 is SNHLY and CDR2 is FYNNEI in the germline V gene. The CDR3 loop is CASSALPKRTREAEKLFF. For the CDR3, the DNA is TGTGCCAGCAGCGCCCTACCCAAACGGACCCGGGAGGCCGAAAAACTGTTTTTT.

V usage is TRBV2 and J usage is TRBJ1-5; no reliable D call. The germline V gene has CDR1 SNHLY and CDR2 FYNNEI. V was shortened by 9 bases and J by 6 bases, with 15 bases between the two germline ends. CDR3 size: 13 residues. CDR3 in amino acids: CASREARGQPQHF. DNA for the CDR3: TGTGCCAGTAGGGAGGCGCGCGGTCAGCCCCAGCATTTT. Full variable domain (remainder filled in from reference TRBV2 and TRBJ1-5): EPEVTQTPSHQVTQMGQEVILRCVPISNHLYFYWYRQILGQKVEFLVSFYNNEISEKSEIFDDQFSVERPDGSNFTLKIRSTKLEDSAMYFCASREARGQPQHFGDGTRLSIL.

This sequence joins TRBV18 and TRBJ2-7; D gene ambiguous. Germline V lookup: CDR1 KGHSH, CDR2 LQKENI. The ends were cut back, 0 bases at V and 6 bases at J, with 15 bases in the middle. The CDR3 is 15 amino acids. CDR3: CASSPPGKSESEQYF. CDR3 in DNA: TGTGCCAGCTCACCACCAGGGAAAAGTGAAAGCGAGCAGTACTTC.

The chain employs TRBV10-1 and TRBJ2-3, with D unclear. Between the trimmed V and J ends, which lost 4 bases and 0 bases, there was a span of 8 bases. Germline CDR1 reads WNHNN; CDR2 reads SYGVQD (reference sequence). The CDR3 runs to 14 residues. For the CDR3, the DNA is TGCGCCAGCAGTGGACCGTCTAGCACAGATACGCAGTATTTT. Protein product: CASSGPSSTDTQYF.

In DNA form, the CDR3 reads TGCGCCAGCAGTCCATTGGGGGCGTCCTACGAGCAGTACTTC. It translates to CASSPLGASYEQYF. The chain recombines TRBV10-2 with TRBJ2-7; perhaps TRBD1 as D (6 bases). The CDR3 sequence is 14 residues long. V was shortened by 5 bases and J by 1 base, with 12 bases between the two germline ends. In germline, CDR1 is WSHSY, CDR2 SAAADI.

This chain joins TRBV7-9 and TRBJ2-1; 12 bases are shared with TRBD2. The CDR3 consists of 16 residues. The germline CDR1 and CDR2 sequences are SEHNR and FQNEAQ (reference sequence). With 5 bases clipped from V and 10 bases from J, the junction kept 12 bases outside the gene matches. The CDR3 is CASSPRGASGRAEQFF. Here the CDR3 DNA reads TGTGCCAGCAGCCCCCGGGGGGCTAGCGGGAGGGCCGAGCAGTTCTTC.

To note about this clone: One junction end disagrees with the germline gene, perhaps due to a read error. Other DNA sequences of this sample code for an identical CDR3. The chain combines TRBV30 with TRBJ1-2; D not resolved. CDR1 is GTSNPN and CDR2 is SVGIG in the germline V gene (reference sequence). The CDR3 sequence is 16 residues long. CDR3 protein: CAWSPKPGTQGYGYTF. The CDR3 DNA is TGCGCCTGGAGTCCTAAACCGGGTACCCAAGGATATGGCTACACCTTC. Full variable domain (missing parts from reference TRBV30 and TRBJ1-2): SQTIHQWPATLVQPVGSPLSLECTVEGTSNPNLYWYRQAAGRGLQLLFYSVGIGQISSEVPQNLSASRPQDRQFILSSKKLLLSDSGFYLCAWSPKPGTQGYGYTFGSGTRLTVV.

The chain employs TRBV2 and TRBJ2-5; 8 bases agree with TRBD1. The J call may be faulty, since TRBJ2-7 better matches the DNA end. This CDR3 has 14 residues. CDR1 is SNHLY and CDR2 is FYNNEI in the germline V gene. This CDR3 reads CASSNTGGTYEQYF. The CDR3, as DNA: TGTGCCAGCAGTAACACAGGGGGGACCTACGAGCAGTACTTC.

Turning to this clone: One end of the junction varies from germline; a read error may be responsible. The chain carries TRBV9 and TRBJ1-4; tentative D call: TRBD1 (6 bases). This CDR3 comprises 15 residues. Per germline, CDR1 SGDLS and CDR2 YYNGEE. DNA of the CDR3: TGTGCCAGCAGCGTAGAGGCCACGGGACATGAAATACTGTTTTTT. Translating it yields CASSVEATGHEILFF.

This clone appeared once. The chain links TRBV6-5 to TRBJ1-4; possible D gene TRBD1, 5 bases. V was clipped by 0 bases and J by 13 bases, with 18 bases between them. The CDR3 runs 15 residues. Germline V gives CDR1 MNHEY, CDR2 SVGAGI. CDR3 protein: CASSYSSRAPGRLFF. The CDR3 DNA reads TGTGCCAGCAGTTACTCTAGCAGGGCCCCCGGCCGACTGTTTTTT.

The V gene is TRBV30, the J gene TRBJ2-5; D is unresolved. Between the trimmed V and J ends, which lost 4 bases and 2 bases, there was a span of 8 bases. The CDR3 runs 12 residues. Germline V lookup: CDR1 GTSNPN, CDR2 SVGIG (reference sequence). Written as DNA, the CDR3 is TGTGCCTGGAAAGAGGTACAAGAGACCCAGTACTTC. It codes for CAWKEVQETQYF.

The chain has TRBV19 and TRBJ1-5; 9 nucleotides match TRBD1. Germline CDR1 is LNHDA and CDR2 is SQIVND (reference sequence). This CDR3 comprises 15 residues. Trimming cost V 4 bases and J 2 bases; bases outside gene matches: 3. The CDR3 sequence: CASSTRQGGNQPQHF. CDR3 DNA sequence: TGTGCCAGTAGTACGAGACAGGGGGGCAATCAGCCCCAGCATTTT.

The V gene is TRBV19, the J gene TRBJ2-6; D remains unclear. The CDR3 has 17 residues. The germline CDR1 and CDR2 sequences are LNHDA and SQIVND (reference sequence). The V and J ends lost 0 bases and 0 bases respectively, with 9 bases between them. In DNA, the CDR3 is TGTGCCAGTAGTATAGAGGGATTTGTCTCTGGGGCCAACGTCCTGACTTTC. This encodes CASSIEGFVSGANVLTF.